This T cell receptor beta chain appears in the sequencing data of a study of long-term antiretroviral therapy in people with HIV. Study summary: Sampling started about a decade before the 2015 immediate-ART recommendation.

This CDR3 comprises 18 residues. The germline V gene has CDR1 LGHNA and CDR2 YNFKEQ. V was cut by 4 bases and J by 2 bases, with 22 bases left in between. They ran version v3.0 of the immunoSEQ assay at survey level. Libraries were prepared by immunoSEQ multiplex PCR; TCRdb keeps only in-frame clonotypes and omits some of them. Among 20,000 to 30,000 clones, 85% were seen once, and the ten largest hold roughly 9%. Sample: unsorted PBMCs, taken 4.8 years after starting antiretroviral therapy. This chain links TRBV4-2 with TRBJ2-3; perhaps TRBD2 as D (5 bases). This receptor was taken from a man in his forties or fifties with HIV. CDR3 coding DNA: TGTGCCAGCAGCCCGAGCCCTTCGACTACCTCCATCACAGATACGCAGTATTTT. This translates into CASSPSPSTTSITDTQYF.